This entry lists 15 T cell receptor beta chains sequenced from one sample in a study of blood T cell repertoires in COVID-19. TCRdb keeps only in-frame clones here, not all; method: immunoSEQ multiplex PCR. The sample records 150,000 to 200,000 clones, 85% to 90% being singletons. The sample consisted of peripheral blood. The receptors derive from a woman aged 80 or older with COVID-19, enrolled during active disease.

A few counts support this clone. This chain connects TRBV10-3 to TRBJ2-1, with TRBD1 as a possible D gene (5 bases). V dropped 3 bases and J dropped 4 bases, with 19 bases sitting between them. Germline assignment: CDR1 ENHRY and CDR2 SYGVKD. CDR3 length: 17 residues. CDR3 nucleotide sequence: TGTGCCATCAGTGACGACCGGACACGCAGCGTTTACAATGAGCAGTTCTTC. Protein product: CAISDDRTRSVYNEQFF.

This chain uses TRBV10-3 with TRBJ1-2; 7 nucleotides agree with TRBD1. The length of the CDR3 is 14 residues. V was pared by 3 bases and J by 5 bases, with 6 bases of the junction left unmatched. Germline CDR1 is ENHRY and CDR2 is SYGVKD. CDR3 loop: CAISEQGRFYGYTF. The CDR3 nucleotides read TGTGCCATCAGTGAACAGGGGAGATTTTATGGCTACACCTTC.

The chain has TRBV9 and TRBJ2-5, with D possibly being TRBD1 (6 bases). There are 14 residues in the CDR3. Germline V gives CDR1 SGDLS, CDR2 YYNGEE. Trimming cost V 4 bases and J 0 bases, with 10 bases left between them. Here the CDR3 reads CASSTQGNQETQYF. The CDR3 DNA follows: TGTGCCAGCAGCACCCAGGGGAACCAAGAGACCCAGTACTTC.

The chain employs TRBV28 and TRBJ1-4; 7 bases are shared with TRBD1. The CDR3 consists of 15 residues. Germline lookup yields CDR1 MDHEN and CDR2 SYDVKM. Trimming removed 5 bases from V and 4 bases from J; junction bases left unmatched: 7. Here the CDR3 reads CASSPRDSGNEKLFF. The CDR3 bases are TGTGCCAGCAGTCCCCGGGACAGCGGTAATGAAAAACTGTTTTTT. Full variable domain (outside the CDR3, taken from reference TRBV28 and TRBJ1-4): DVKVTQSSRYLVKRTGEKVFLECVQDMDHENMFWYRQDPGLGLRLIYFSYDVKMKEKGDIPEGYSVSREKKERFSLILESASTNQTSMYLCASSPRDSGNEKLFFGSGTQLSVL.

The rearrangement links TRBV5-4 to TRBJ2-7; D is unresolved. Germline V gene data show CDR1 as SGHNT and CDR2 as YYREEE (reference sequence). This CDR3 has 13 amino acids. V was pared by 4 bases and J by 5 bases, with 13 bases between. In nucleotides, the CDR3 is TGTGCCAGCAGCCCCCCGATGAGCAACGAGCAGTACTTC. Its protein is CASSPPMSNEQYF.

The chain uses TRBV29-1 and TRBJ2-7; 8 positions match TRBD2. Trimming at V came to 6 bases and at J to 2 bases, leaving 9 bases not matched to a gene. CDR1 SQVTM and CDR2 ANQGSEA come from the germline V gene. The CDR3 is made up of 14 amino acids. CDR3 region: CSVKTSGTAYEQYF. CDR3 nucleotide sequence: TGCAGCGTGAAAACTAGCGGAACCGCCTACGAGCAGTACTTC.

This rearrangement joins TRBV2 to TRBJ2-3; a possible D gene is TRBD2 (6 bases). Trimming shortened V by 4 bases and J by 4 bases, and 12 bases separated the two germline ends. The CDR3 has 14 residues. In germline, CDR1 is SNHLY, CDR2 FYNNEI. The chain's CDR3 is CASSVRRESDTQYF. The CDR3 nucleotides read TGTGCCAGCAGTGTTCGGAGGGAATCAGATACGCAGTATTTT.

The chain links TRBV4-2 to TRBJ1-2; a weak D match, TRBD1 (5 bases). This CDR3 contains 16 residues. Per the germline V gene, CDR1 is LGHNA and CDR2 is YNFKEQ. V gave up 0 bases and J gave up 2 bases, with 13 bases separating them. The chain's CDR3 is CASSQDAGERNYGYTF. CDR3 nucleotides: TGTGCCAGCAGCCAAGATGCGGGGGAGAGGAACTATGGCTACACCTTC.

About this clone itself: At one of its ends the junction is not consistent with the germline gene, which may arise from a read error. The V gene is TRBV5-8, the J gene TRBJ2-5; 9 bases fit TRBD1. The V gene's germline CDR1 is SGHTS and CDR2 YDEGEE. The CDR3 length is 15 residues. The CDR3 loop is CASSLSDRGVLRPNF. DNA of the CDR3: TGTGCCAGCAGCTTGTCCGACAGGGGGGTCCTCCGTCCGAACTTC.

The chain uses TRBV10-3 and TRBJ2-7; TRBD1 matches 7 bases. V trimming: 4 bases; J trimming: 3 bases; junction bases outside the gene matches: 0. The CDR3 is made up of 12 amino acids. The V gene's germline CDR1 is ENHRY and CDR2 SYGVKD. This CDR3 reads CAISGDSYEQYF. The CDR3 DNA is TGTGCCATCAGTGGGGACAGCTACGAGCAGTACTTC.

This clone was observed once. CDR3 sequence (DNA): TGTGCCAGTAGTCGGACAGGTGACTATGGCTACACCTTC. It yields the protein CASSRTGDYGYTF. J is TRBJ1-2 and V is TRBV19; the match to TRBD1 covers 7 bases. Trimming took 5 bases from V and 3 from J; bases not matched to a gene: 3. The germline V gene has CDR1 LNHDA and CDR2 SQIVND (reference sequence). This CDR3 spans 13 amino acids.

The chain is built from TRBV7-9 and TRBJ2-7, with TRBD2 as a possible D gene (5 bases). V was cut by 5 bases and J by 5 bases, with 13 bases left in between. The germline CDR1 and CDR2 sequences are SEHNR and FQNEAQ (reference sequence). The CDR3 is made up of 13 amino acids. This chain's CDR3 is CASSPPGIHEQYF. DNA for the CDR3: TGTGCCAGCAGCCCCCCCGGGATCCACGAGCAGTACTTC.

J is TRBJ1-1 and V is TRBV9; no clear D. The CDR3 sequence is 14 residues long. Trimming took 0 bases from V and 1 from J, leaving 7 bases between them. CDR1 and CDR2 from the germline V gene are SGDLS and YYNGEE. The CDR3: CASSVVGQNTEAFF. For the CDR3, the DNA is TGTGCCAGCAGCGTAGTTGGGCAGAACACTGAAGCTTTCTTT.

This clone was seen a few times. The chain has TRBV5-6 and TRBJ2-1; 10 nucleotides align to TRBD2. CDR3 length: 14 amino acids. CDR1 is SGHDT, CDR2 YYEEEE, per germline. Trimming took 4 bases from V and 6 from J; bases not matched to a gene: 4. CDR3 nucleotide sequence: TGTGCCAGCAGCCCAGCGGGAGGGTTCAATGAGCAGTTCTTC. This codes for CASSPAGGFNEQFF.

The CDR3 nucleotides are TGTGCCAGCAGCACCTCCCCGGGGGGCCGAGGCGAAGCTTTCTTT. Amino acid sequence: CASSTSPGGRGEAFF. The chain is built from TRBV4-2 and TRBJ1-1; TRBD1 might be the D (6 bases). This CDR3 has 15 residues. Trimming took off 5 bases at V and 8 bases at J, with 21 bases between the two ends. In germline, CDR1 is LGHNA, CDR2 YNFKEQ.